The source of this T cell receptor beta chain is a study of CD8+ T cells in alopecia areata. Across the study: A 6-month off-drug phase came after tofacitinib, which had lasted 6 to 18 months.

Trimming removed 2 bases from V and 3 bases from J, with 11 bases in between. This CDR3 has 15 residues. Germline V CDR1 and CDR2: LNHNV, YYDKDF (reference sequence). cDNA serving as the sequencing template came from extracted, reverse transcribed RNA. This table comes from immunoSEQ multiplex PCR, and its TCRdb copy is limited to in-frame clones, with some not included. This sample yields some 19,000 clones, of which 60% to 80% are seen a single time; 6.1% belongs to the top ten. Alopecia areata patients gave lesional scalp punch biopsies and peripheral blood samples. This TCR derives from a human donor with alopecia areata. V is TRBV15 and J is TRBJ2-1; weak D call: TRBD1 (7 bases). The sequences come from skin, collected at week 0. CDR3 DNA sequence: TGTGCCACCAGCAGATTCAGGGGGGACTACAATGAGCAGTTCTTC. Translated, it gives CATSRFRGDYNEQFF.